The 7 T cell receptor beta chains presented below share a single source sample, sequenced in a study of cytomegalovirus exposure and HLA in healthy donors. Assay: immunoSEQ multiplex PCR; the TCRdb copy retains only in-frame clones and omits some. The sample comprises 60,000 to 65,000 clones, roughly 95% of which are singletons, and 0.9% to 1.5% rests with the top ten. Source material: PBMCs. These receptors all come from a woman under 30 in good health and CMV-seronegative.

The chain links TRBV6-6 to TRBJ2-7, with TRBD1 matching 10 bases. CDR3 size: 14 residues. Germline V gene lookup returns CDR1 MNHNY and CDR2 SVGAGI (reference sequence). The V and J ends lost 7 bases and 3 bases, in that order; junction bases with no gene match: 6. CDR3 sequence: CASKSGTGVYEQYF. In DNA, the CDR3 is TGTGCCAGCAAGTCCGGGACAGGGGTCTACGAGCAGTACTTC.

The chain links TRBV27 to TRBJ2-1; TRBD2 matches 9 bases. J gave up 1 base and V 9 bases, and 4 bases lay outside the gene matches. This CDR3 region has 14 residues. Germline CDR1 and CDR2: MNHEY and SMNVEV (reference sequence). This CDR3 reads CASALAGSYNEQFF. CDR3 sequence (DNA): TGTGCCAGTGCGCTAGCGGGGTCCTACAATGAGCAGTTCTTC.

The chain joins TRBV4-3 to TRBJ1-4; perhaps TRBD1 as D (5 bases). CDR1 is LGHNA and CDR2 is YSLEER in the germline V gene. The CDR3 consists of 14 residues. V was shortened by 0 bases and J by 13 bases, with 15 bases between the two germline ends. The CDR3 DNA reads TGCGCCAGCAGCCAAGATCCGTCGGCCGGGGGACTGTTTTTT. Amino acid sequence: CASSQDPSAGGLFF.

The chain carries TRBV28 and TRBJ1-1, with D perhaps TRBD1 (5 bases). The CDR3 spans 16 residues. CDR1 and CDR2 from the germline V gene are MDHEN and SYDVKM. Between the trimmed V and J ends, which lost 7 bases and 0 bases, there was a span of 18 bases. CDR3 bases: TGTGCCAGCACCCCCCTGGGGGGGGGAGTGAACACTGAAGCTTTCTTT. Translating it yields CASTPLGGGVNTEAFF.

V usage is TRBV29-1 and J usage is TRBJ1-1, with D possibly being TRBD1 (6 bases). This CDR3 spans 15 amino acids. V was trimmed by 6 bases and J by 0 bases, leaving 17 bases between them. Germline CDR1 and CDR2: SQVTM and ANQGSEA. The CDR3 loop reads CSVGPTGGLNTEAFF. The CDR3 region has the DNA TGCAGCGTCGGCCCCACGGGGGGGCTGAACACTGAAGCTTTCTTT.

This chain links TRBV4-2 with TRBJ2-3; D perhaps matches TRBD2 (7 bases). This CDR3 spans 14 amino acids. Trimming stripped 3 bases from V and 3 bases from J, with 10 bases between. Germline V CDR1 and CDR2: LGHNA, YNFKEQ. The CDR3, as DNA: TGTGCCAGCAGCCAGGGGAGGGGGACAGATACGCAGTATTTT. It encodes CASSQGRGTDTQYF.

The table lists this clone with a count of one. This chain links TRBV27 with TRBJ2-2; no reliable D call. V lost 0 bases and J 3 bases, leaving 8 bases between the germline ends. Per germline, CDR1 MNHEY and CDR2 SMNVEV (reference sequence). The CDR3 covers 15 residues. Here the CDR3 DNA reads TGTGCCAGCAGTTTATCTGGCACCTACACCGGGGAGCTGTTTTTT. Residues: CASSLSGTYTGELFF.